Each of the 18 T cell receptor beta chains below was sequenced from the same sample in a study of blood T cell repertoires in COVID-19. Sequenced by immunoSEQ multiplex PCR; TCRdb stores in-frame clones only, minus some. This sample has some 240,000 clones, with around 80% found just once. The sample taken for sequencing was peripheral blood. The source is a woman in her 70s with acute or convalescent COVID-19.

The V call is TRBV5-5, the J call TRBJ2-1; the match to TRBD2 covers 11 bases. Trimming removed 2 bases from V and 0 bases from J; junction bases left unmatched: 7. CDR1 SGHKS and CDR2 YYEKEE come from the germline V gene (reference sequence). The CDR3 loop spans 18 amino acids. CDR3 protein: CASSLGLAGGNSYNEQFF. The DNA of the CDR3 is TGTGCCAGCAGCTTAGGCCTAGCGGGGGGTAACTCCTACAATGAGCAGTTCTTC.

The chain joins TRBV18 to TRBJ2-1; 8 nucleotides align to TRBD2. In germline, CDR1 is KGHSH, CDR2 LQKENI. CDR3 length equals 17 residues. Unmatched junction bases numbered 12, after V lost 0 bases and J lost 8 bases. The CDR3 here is CASSPPSGGLLGDEQFF. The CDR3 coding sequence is TGTGCCAGCTCACCACCGAGCGGGGGCCTCTTGGGGGATGAGCAGTTCTTC. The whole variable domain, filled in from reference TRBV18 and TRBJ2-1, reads NAGVMQNPRHLVRRRGQEARLRCSPMKGHSHVYWYRQLPEEGLKFMVYLQKENIIDESGMPKERFSAEFPKEGPSILRIQQVVRGDSAAYFCASSPPSGGLLGDEQFFGPGTRLTVL.

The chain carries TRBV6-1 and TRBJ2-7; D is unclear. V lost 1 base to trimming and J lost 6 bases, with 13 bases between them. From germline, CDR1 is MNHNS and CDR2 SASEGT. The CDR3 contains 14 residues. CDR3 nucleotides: TGTGCCAGCAGTGAAGGGGCTGCAATCGGCGAGCAGTACGTC. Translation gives CASSEGAAIGEQYV.

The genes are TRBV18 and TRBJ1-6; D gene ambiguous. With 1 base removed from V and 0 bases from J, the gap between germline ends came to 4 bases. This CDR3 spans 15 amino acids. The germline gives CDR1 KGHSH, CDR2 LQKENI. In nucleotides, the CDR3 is TGTGCCAGCTCACCACGGAGCTCCTATAATTCACCCCTCCACTTT. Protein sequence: CASSPRSSYNSPLHF.

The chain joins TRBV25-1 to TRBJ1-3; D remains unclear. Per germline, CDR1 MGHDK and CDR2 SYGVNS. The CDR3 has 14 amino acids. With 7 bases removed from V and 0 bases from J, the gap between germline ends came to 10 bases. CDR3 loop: CASTEPGSGNTIYF. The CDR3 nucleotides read TGTGCCAGCACCGAGCCCGGCTCTGGAAACACCATATATTTT.

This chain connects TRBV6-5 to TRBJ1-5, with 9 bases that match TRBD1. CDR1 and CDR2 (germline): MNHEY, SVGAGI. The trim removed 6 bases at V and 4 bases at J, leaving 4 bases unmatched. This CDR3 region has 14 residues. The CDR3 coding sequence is TGTGCCAGCAGACGCGACAGGGGGAATCAGCCCCAGCATTTT. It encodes CASRRDRGNQPQHF.

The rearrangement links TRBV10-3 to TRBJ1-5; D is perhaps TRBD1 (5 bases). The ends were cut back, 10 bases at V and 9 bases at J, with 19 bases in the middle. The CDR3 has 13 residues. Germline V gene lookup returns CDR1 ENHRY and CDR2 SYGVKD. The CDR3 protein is CATGLQEFGPQHF. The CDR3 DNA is TGTGCCACCGGATTACAGGAGTTCGGGCCCCAGCATTTT.

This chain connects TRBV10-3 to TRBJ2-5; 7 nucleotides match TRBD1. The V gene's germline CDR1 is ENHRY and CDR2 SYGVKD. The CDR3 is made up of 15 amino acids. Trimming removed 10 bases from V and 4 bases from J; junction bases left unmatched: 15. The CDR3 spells CATKPLEGAGETQYF. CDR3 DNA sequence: TGTGCCACCAAACCACTAGAGGGGGCCGGAGAGACCCAGTACTTC.

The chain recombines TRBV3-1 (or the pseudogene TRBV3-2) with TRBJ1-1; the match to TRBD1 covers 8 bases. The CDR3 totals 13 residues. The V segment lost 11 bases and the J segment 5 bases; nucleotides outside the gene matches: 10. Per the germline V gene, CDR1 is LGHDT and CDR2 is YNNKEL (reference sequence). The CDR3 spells CASTRGRGTEAFF. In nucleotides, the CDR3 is TGTGCCTCCACCAGGGGGCGCGGAACTGAAGCTTTCTTT.

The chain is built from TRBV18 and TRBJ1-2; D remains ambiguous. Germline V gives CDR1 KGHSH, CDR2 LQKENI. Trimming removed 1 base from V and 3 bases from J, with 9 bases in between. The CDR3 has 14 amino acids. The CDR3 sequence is CASSPQRGDYGYTF. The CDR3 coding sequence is TGTGCCAGCTCACCACAGCGAGGCGACTATGGCTACACCTTC.

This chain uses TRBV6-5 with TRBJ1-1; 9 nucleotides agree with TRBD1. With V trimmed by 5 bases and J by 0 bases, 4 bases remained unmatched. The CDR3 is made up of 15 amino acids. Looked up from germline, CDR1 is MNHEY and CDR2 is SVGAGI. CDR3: CASSTNRGLNTEAFF. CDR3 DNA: TGTGCCAGCAGTACGAACAGGGGGCTGAACACTGAAGCTTTCTTT.

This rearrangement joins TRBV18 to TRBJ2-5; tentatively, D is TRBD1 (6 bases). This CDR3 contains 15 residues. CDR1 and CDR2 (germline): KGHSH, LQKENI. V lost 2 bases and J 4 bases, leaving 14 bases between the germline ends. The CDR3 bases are TGTGCCAGCTCACCATCCAGGGGTGAATTAGAGACCCAGTACTTC. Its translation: CASSPSRGELETQYF.

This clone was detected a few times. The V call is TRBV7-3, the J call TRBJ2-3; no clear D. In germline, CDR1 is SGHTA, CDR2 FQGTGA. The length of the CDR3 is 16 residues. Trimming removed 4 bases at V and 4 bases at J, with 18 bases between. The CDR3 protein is CASSSLSRAHPDTQYF. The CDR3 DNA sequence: TGTGCCAGCAGCTCCCTTAGTCGCGCGCACCCAGATACGCAGTATTTT.

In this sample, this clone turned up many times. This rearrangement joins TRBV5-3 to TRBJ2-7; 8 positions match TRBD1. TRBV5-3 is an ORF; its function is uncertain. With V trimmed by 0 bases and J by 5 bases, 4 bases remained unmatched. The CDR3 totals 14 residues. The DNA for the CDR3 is TGTGCCAGAAGCTTGGGGGGACAGGAGAACGAGCAGTACGTC. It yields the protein CARSLGGQENEQYV.

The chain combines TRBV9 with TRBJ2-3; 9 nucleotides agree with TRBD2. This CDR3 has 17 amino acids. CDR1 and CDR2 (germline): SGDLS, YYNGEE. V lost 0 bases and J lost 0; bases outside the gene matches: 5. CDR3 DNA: TGTGCCAGCAGCGTAGCTGGTGCGGGGGGGAGCACAGATACGCAGTATTTT. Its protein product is CASSVAGAGGSTDTQYF.

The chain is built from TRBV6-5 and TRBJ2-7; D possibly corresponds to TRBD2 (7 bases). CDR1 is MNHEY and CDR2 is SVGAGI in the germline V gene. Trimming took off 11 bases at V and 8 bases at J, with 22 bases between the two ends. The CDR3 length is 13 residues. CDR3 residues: CAAQGGGGPQQYF. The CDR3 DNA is TGTGCCGCCCAGGGAGGGGGGGGCCCCCAGCAGTACTTC.

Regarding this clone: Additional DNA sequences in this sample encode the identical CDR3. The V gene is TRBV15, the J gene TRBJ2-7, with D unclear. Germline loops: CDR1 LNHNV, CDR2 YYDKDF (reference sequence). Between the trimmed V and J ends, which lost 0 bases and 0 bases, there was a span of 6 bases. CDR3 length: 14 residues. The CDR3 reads CATSRDRVSYEQYF. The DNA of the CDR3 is TGTGCCACCAGCAGAGATCGGGTCTCCTACGAGCAGTACTTC.

The CDR3, as DNA: TGTGCCAGCAGACTCCAACCGGGACAGGGCTACCACGAGCAGTACGTC. As protein: CASRLQPGQGYHEQYV. The chain is built from TRBV5-5 and TRBJ2-7, with 9 positions matching TRBD1. With 5 bases clipped from V and 5 bases from J, the junction kept 14 bases outside the gene matches. Germline CDR1 is SGHKS and CDR2 is YYEKEE (reference sequence). The CDR3 is made up of 16 amino acids.